The 4 T cell receptor beta chains below all came from one sample that was sequenced in a study of identical twins. TCRdb fed the 5' RACE reads into MiXCR, producing one record per CDR3 protein. Here the sample spans 500,000 to 650,000 distinct CDR3 sequences, just over 7% being singletons. The same data also went into a second study, on yellow fever vaccine responses in identical twins.

What was sequenced was PBMCs. These TCRs come from a woman aged 18-30 years in good health.

The chain links TRBV20-1 to TRBJ1-5; the D is unclear. The germline V gene has CDR1 DFQATT and CDR2 SNEGSKA (reference sequence). The CDR3 runs 16 residues. The V gene lost 0 bases and the J gene lost 4 bases, with 16 bases spanning the gap. Written as DNA, the CDR3 is TGCAGTGCTAGAGAGAAACGGCAGGCCTTTAATCAGCCCCAGCATTTT. As protein: CSAREKRQAFNQPQHF.

This clonotype was recorded at least ten times. The chain recombines TRBV6-1 with TRBJ1-1; maybe TRBD1 (5 bases). CDR3 length: 14 amino acids. Trimming left V 9 bases short and J 4 bases short, with 18 bases between. CDR1 is MNHNS, CDR2 SASEGT, per germline. For the CDR3, the DNA is TGTGCCAGTCACGTCCAGGGAGGGTCCACTGAAGCTTTCTTT. It specifies CASHVQGGSTEAFF.

The chain links TRBV5-1 to TRBJ2-7, with D maybe TRBD2 (6 bases). Germline lookup yields CDR1 SGHRS and CDR2 YFSETQ. CDR3 length equals 14 residues. V lost 4 bases and J lost 2, with 13 bases in between. CDR3 nucleotides: TGCGCCAGCAGCCCAGGGACTCCCACCTACGAGCAGTACTTC. It specifies CASSPGTPTYEQYF.

The table lists this clonotype with many counts. The chain has TRBV12-3 or TRBV12-4 and TRBJ2-1; a possible D gene is TRBD2 (6 bases). This CDR3 is 15 amino acids long. V was trimmed by 5 bases and J by 0 bases, leaving 11 bases between them. This chain's CDR3 is CASSHPSDSYNEQFF. CDR3 in DNA: TGTGCCAGCAGTCATCCTAGCGACTCCTACAATGAGCAGTTCTTC.